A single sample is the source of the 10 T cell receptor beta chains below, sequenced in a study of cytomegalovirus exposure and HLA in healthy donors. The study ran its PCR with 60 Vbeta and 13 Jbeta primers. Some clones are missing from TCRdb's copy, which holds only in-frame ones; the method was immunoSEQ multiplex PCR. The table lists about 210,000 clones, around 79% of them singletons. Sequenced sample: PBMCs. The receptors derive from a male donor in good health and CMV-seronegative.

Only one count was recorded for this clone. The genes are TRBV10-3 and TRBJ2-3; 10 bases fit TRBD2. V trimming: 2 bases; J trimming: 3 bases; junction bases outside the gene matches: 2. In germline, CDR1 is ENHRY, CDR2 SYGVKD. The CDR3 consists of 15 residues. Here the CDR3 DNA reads TGTGCCATCAGTGAGCTAGCGGGAGCGACAGATACGCAGTATTTT. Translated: CAISELAGATDTQYF.

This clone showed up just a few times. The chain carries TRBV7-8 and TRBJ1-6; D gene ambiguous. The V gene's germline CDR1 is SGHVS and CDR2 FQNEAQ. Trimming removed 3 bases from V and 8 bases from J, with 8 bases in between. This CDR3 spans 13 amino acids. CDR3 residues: CASSLSADSPLHF. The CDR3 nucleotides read TGTGCCAGCAGCTTGTCCGCGGATTCACCCCTCCACTTT.

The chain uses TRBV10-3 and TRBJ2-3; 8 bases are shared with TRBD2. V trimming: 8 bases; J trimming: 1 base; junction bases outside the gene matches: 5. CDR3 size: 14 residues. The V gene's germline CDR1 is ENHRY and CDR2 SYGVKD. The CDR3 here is CAIASSGGTDTQYF. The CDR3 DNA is TGTGCCATCGCGAGTAGCGGGGGCACAGATACGCAGTATTTT.

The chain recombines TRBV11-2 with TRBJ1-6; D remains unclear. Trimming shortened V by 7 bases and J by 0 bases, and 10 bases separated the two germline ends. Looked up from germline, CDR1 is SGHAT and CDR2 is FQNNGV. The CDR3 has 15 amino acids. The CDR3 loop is CASTSHSSYNSPLHF. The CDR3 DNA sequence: TGTGCCAGCACCTCGCACAGCTCCTATAATTCACCCCTCCACTTT.

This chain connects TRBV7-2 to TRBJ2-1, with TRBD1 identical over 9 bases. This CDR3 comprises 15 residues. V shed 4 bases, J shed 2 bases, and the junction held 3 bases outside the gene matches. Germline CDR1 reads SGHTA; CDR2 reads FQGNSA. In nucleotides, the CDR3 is TGTGCCAGCAGCTCGGGACAGGGAACCTACAATGAGCAGTTCTTC. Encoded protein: CASSSGQGTYNEQFF.

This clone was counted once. CDR3 in amino acids: CASRRGLPYEQYF. CDR3 coding DNA: TGTGCCAGCAGGCGGGGCTTGCCCTACGAGCAGTACTTC. This sequence joins TRBV27 and TRBJ2-7; perhaps TRBD2 as D (6 bases). The V end lost 6 bases, the J end lost 2 bases, and 11 bases lay between the germline ends. The CDR3 extends over 13 amino acids. Germline assignment: CDR1 MNHEY and CDR2 SMNVEV (reference sequence).

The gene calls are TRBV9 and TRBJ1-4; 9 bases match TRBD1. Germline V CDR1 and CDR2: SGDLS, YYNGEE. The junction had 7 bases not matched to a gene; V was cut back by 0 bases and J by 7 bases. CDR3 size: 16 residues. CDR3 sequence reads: CASSVEGGQGGEKLFF. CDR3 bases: TGTGCCAGCAGCGTAGAGGGGGGACAGGGAGGTGAAAAACTGTTTTTT.

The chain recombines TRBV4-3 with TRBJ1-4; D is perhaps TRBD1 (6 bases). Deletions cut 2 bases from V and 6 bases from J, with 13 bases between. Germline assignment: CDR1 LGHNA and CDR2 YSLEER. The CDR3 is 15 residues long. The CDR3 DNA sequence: TGCGCCAGCAGCCAAACGGAGGGGGGGGATGAAAAACTGTTTTTT. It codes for CASSQTEGGDEKLFF.

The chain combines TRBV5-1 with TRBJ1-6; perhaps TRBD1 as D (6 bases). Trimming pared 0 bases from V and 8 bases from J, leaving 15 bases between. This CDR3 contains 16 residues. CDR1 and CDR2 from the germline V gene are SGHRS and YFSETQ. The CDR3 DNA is TGCGCCAGCAGCTTGGCCACCGGGGGGCAGGATTCACCCCTCCACTTT. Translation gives CASSLATGGQDSPLHF.

Written as DNA, the CDR3 is TGTGCCAGCAGCTACCACACCGGGACAGGGGGCGGCGAGCAGTTCTTC. Residues: CASSYHTGTGGGEQFF. The J gene is TRBJ2-1, the V gene TRBV5-5; 12 nucleotides agree with TRBD1. Germline CDR1 SGHKS, CDR2 YYEKEE (reference sequence). J was trimmed by 10 bases and V by 3 bases; bases with no gene match: 11. CDR3 length equals 16 residues.